The 17 T cell receptor beta chains below all came from one sample that was sequenced in a study of T cell responses to AZD1222 COVID-19 vaccine. Method: immunoSEQ multiplex PCR; TCRdb's copy keeps in-frame clones and lacks some. The sample lists 150,000 to 200,000 clones, about nine tenths seen once, with more than 0.75% in the top ten. The sequenced sample was peripheral blood, obtained on day 0 of AZD1222 vaccination. The source is an adult in good health.

The gene calls are TRBV7-2 and TRBJ1-6; 8 nucleotides agree with TRBD1. The V gene's germline CDR1 is SGHTA and CDR2 FQGNSA. CDR3 length: 15 amino acids. Losses at the gene ends were 4 bases for V and 10 bases for J; bases not matched to a gene: 9. CDR3 coding DNA: TGTGCCAGCAGCTCCCACAGGGGGGTAGACTCACCCCTCCACTTT. It yields the protein CASSSHRGVDSPLHF.

This sequence joins TRBV4-3 and TRBJ1-2, with D possibly being TRBD1 (5 bases). Germline V CDR1 and CDR2: LGHNA, YSLEER. The CDR3 runs 17 residues. V shed 0 bases and J shed 2 bases, with 16 bases lying between them. The CDR3 bases are TGCGCCAGCAGCCAAGATCAGTCGGCGAGACAGAACTATGGCTACACCTTC. It translates to CASSQDQSARQNYGYTF.

This clone occurred once. The V call is TRBV10-3, the J call TRBJ1-4, with 8 bases identical to TRBD1. Germline CDR1 is ENHRY and CDR2 is SYGVKD. The CDR3 is 14 residues long. V trimming: 6 bases; J trimming: 3 bases; junction bases outside the gene matches: 3. This CDR3 is CAISSTGANEKLFF. CDR3 nucleotide sequence: TGTGCCATCAGCTCGACAGGGGCTAATGAAAAACTGTTTTTT.

The chain is built from TRBV27 and TRBJ2-7; 8 bases fit TRBD1. V lost 3 bases and J lost 5; bases outside the gene matches: 6. The V gene's germline CDR1 is MNHEY and CDR2 SMNVEV (reference sequence). This CDR3 comprises 14 residues. The CDR3 here is CASSFRQGYDEQYF. The CDR3 DNA reads TGTGCCAGCAGTTTTCGACAGGGGTACGACGAGCAGTACTTC.

The chain links TRBV6-6 to TRBJ2-4; the match to TRBD2 covers 12 bases. The CDR3 extends over 18 amino acids. V shed 5 bases, J shed 2 bases, and the junction held 10 bases outside the gene matches. The germline gives CDR1 MNHNY, CDR2 SVGAGI (reference sequence). CDR3 sequence reads: CASSLGTSGPITKNIQYF. CDR3 bases: TGTGCCAGCAGTCTTGGGACTAGCGGGCCGATAACCAAAAACATTCAGTACTTC.

The chain uses TRBV19 and TRBJ1-1; weak D call: TRBD1 (5 bases). This CDR3 region has 13 residues. The germline CDR1 and CDR2 sequences are LNHDA and SQIVND (reference sequence). Trimming left V 7 bases short and J 8 bases short, with 17 bases between. For the CDR3, the DNA is TGTGCCAGTACAGATGCAGGGTTCGCCGAAGCTTTCTTT. It specifies CASTDAGFAEAFF.

This chain uses TRBV25-1 with TRBJ1-2; no clear D gene. The CDR3 has 16 amino acids. V was cut by 3 bases and J by 3 bases, with 17 bases left in between. From germline, CDR1 is MGHDK and CDR2 SYGVNS. The CDR3 reads CASSEPGTPGDYGYTF. The CDR3 nucleotides read TGTGCCAGCAGTGAGCCAGGCACCCCCGGGGACTATGGCTACACCTTC.

J is TRBJ2-5 and V is TRBV27; D is undetermined. This CDR3 has 17 amino acids. Trimming cost V 3 bases and J 1 base, with 18 bases left between them. Germline V lookup: CDR1 MNHEY, CDR2 SMNVEV (reference sequence). The CDR3 reads CASSLGFIRSPQETQYF. The CDR3 bases are TGTGCCAGCAGTTTGGGGTTTATCCGGTCACCCCAAGAGACCCAGTACTTC.

This chain links TRBV19 with TRBJ1-4, with 8 bases fitting TRBD1. The CDR3 sequence is 15 residues long. The trim removed 5 bases at V and 6 bases at J, leaving 8 bases unmatched. Per the germline V gene, CDR1 is LNHDA and CDR2 is SQIVND (reference sequence). The CDR3, as DNA: TGTGCCAGTAGTCTTGGACAGGGTGAAGATGAAAAACTGTTTTTT. Translated, it gives CASSLGQGEDEKLFF.

The chain combines TRBV4-3 with TRBJ1-3; unclear D gene. The CDR3 totals 16 residues. Trimming took 4 bases from V and 0 from J, leaving 13 bases between them. Germline-derived CDR1 and CDR2 are LGHNA and YSLEER. The CDR3 sequence is CASSPGVPGSGNTIYF. CDR3 nucleotides: TGCGCCAGCAGCCCAGGTGTACCCGGCTCTGGAAACACCATATATTTT.

The V call is TRBV28, the J call TRBJ2-7; D uncertain. The CDR3 has 12 amino acids. The V and J ends lost 6 bases and 7 bases respectively, with 13 bases between them. Germline-derived CDR1 and CDR2 are MDHEN and SYDVKM. CDR3 nucleotides: TGTGCCAGCAGAGGACCGAGGCTAGAGCAGTACTTC. Protein sequence: CASRGPRLEQYF.

The chain has TRBV6-2 or TRBV6-3 and TRBJ1-1, with D hard to call. The CDR3 is made up of 13 amino acids. Trimming left V 0 bases short and J 6 bases short, with 8 bases between. The germline V gene has CDR1 MNHEY and CDR2 SVGEGT. CDR3: CASSYSVASEAFF. CDR3 coding DNA: TGTGCCAGCAGTTACTCGGTAGCTTCTGAAGCTTTCTTT.

The CDR3 DNA reads TGTGCCAGCGATCGGGAAATCCCAGGAGCTTTCTTT. Translation gives CASDREIPGAFF. The rearrangement uses TRBV27 and TRBJ1-1; no clear D gene. With 8 bases removed from V and 10 bases from J, the gap between germline ends came to 17 bases. Germline V gene data show CDR1 as MNHEY and CDR2 as SMNVEV (reference sequence). The CDR3 sequence is 12 residues long.

This chain joins TRBV14 and TRBJ2-1; no definite D call. This CDR3 contains 13 residues. CDR1 is SGHDN, CDR2 FVKESK, per germline. V was clipped by 1 base and J by 4 bases, with 5 bases between them. The CDR3 here is CASSQVEYNEQFF. CDR3 nucleotides: TGTGCCAGCAGCCAAGTAGAGTACAATGAGCAGTTCTTC.

J is TRBJ2-1 and V is TRBV15; D gene ambiguous. CDR3 length: 14 amino acids. CDR1 and CDR2 (germline): LNHNV, YYDKDF (reference sequence). The V gene lost 2 bases and the J gene lost 3 bases, with 8 bases spanning the gap. Here the CDR3 DNA reads TGTGCCACCAGCAGAACTACGGACTACAATGAGCAGTTCTTC. The encoded protein is CATSRTTDYNEQFF.

The gene calls are TRBV19 and TRBJ2-2; 9 positions agree with TRBD2. The CDR3 runs 17 residues. The germline gives CDR1 LNHDA, CDR2 SQIVND (reference sequence). Trimming cost V 7 bases and J 1 base; bases outside gene matches: 10. The CDR3 DNA is TGTGCCAGTACCCAAATTAGCGGGGGCTTGAACACCGGGGAGCTGTTTTTT. Amino acids: CASTQISGGLNTGELFF. Together with reference TRBV19 and TRBJ2-2, the CDR3 gives the full variable domain: DGGITQSPKYLFRKEGQNVTLSCEQNLNHDAMYWYRQDPGQGLRLIYYSQIVNDFQKGDIAEGYSVSREKKESFPLTVTSAQKNPTAFYLCASTQISGGLNTGELFFGEGSRLTVL.

The gene calls are TRBV24-1 and TRBJ2-5; TRBD1 is a possible D gene (5 bases). This CDR3 is built from 14 residues. V lost 4 bases, J lost 3 bases, and 11 bases lay in between. Germline values: CDR1 KGHDR, CDR2 SFDVKD. The CDR3 reads CATSDTGSEETQYF. Here the CDR3 DNA reads TGTGCCACCAGTGACACAGGATCGGAAGAGACCCAGTACTTC.